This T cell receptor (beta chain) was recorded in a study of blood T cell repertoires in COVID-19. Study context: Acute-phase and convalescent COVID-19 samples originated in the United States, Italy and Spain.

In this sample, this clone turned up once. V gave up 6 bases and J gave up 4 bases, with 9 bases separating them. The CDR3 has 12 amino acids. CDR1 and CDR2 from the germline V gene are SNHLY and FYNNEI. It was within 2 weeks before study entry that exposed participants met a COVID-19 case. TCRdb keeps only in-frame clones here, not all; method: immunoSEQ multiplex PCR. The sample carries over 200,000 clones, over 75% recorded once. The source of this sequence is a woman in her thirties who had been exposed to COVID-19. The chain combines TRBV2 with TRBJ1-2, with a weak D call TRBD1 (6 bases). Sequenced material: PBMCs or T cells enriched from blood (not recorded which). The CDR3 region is CASSATGYGYTF. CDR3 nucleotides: TGTGCCAGCAGCGCGACAGGCTATGGCTACACCTTC.